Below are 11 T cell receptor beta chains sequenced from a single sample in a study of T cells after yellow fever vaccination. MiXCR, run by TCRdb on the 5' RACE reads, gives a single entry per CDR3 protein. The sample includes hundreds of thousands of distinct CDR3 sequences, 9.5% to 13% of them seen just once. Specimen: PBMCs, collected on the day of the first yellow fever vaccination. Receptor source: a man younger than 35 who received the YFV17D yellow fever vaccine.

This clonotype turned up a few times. The CDR3 loop is CATKPGANKNIQYF. CDR3 nucleotide sequence: TGTGCCACCAAGCCGGGGGCGAACAAAAACATTCAGTACTTC. The rearrangement joins TRBV10-3 to TRBJ2-4; tentatively, D is TRBD1 or TRBD2 (6 bases each). Germline CDR1 ENHRY, CDR2 SYGVKD. The V end lost 10 bases, the J end lost 3 bases, and 16 bases lay between the germline ends. The CDR3 is made up of 14 amino acids.

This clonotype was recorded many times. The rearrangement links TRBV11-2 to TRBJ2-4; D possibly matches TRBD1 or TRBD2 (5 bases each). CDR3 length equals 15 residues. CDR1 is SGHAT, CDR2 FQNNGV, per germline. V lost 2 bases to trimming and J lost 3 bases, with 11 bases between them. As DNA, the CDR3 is TGTGCCAGCAGCTTATCCCTGGGGGACAAAAACATTCAGTACTTC. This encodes CASSLSLGDKNIQYF.

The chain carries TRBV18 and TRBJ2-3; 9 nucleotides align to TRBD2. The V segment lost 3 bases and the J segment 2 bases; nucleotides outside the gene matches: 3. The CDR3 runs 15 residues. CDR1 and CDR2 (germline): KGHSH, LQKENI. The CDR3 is CASSPTSGDTDTQYF. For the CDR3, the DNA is TGTGCCAGCTCACCGACTAGCGGTGACACAGATACGCAGTATTTT.

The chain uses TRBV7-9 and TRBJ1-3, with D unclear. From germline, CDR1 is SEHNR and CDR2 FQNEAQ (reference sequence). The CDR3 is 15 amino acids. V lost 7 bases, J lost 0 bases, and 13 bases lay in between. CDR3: CASTLTGSSGNTIYF. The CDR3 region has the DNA TGTGCCAGCACCCTCACCGGCAGCTCTGGAAACACCATATATTTT.

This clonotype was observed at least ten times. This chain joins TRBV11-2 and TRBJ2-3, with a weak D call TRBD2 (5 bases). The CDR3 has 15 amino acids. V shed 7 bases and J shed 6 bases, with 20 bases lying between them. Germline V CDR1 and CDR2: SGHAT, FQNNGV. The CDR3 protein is CASILTRGAADTQYF. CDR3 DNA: TGTGCCAGCATCCTTACACGCGGAGCGGCCGATACGCAGTATTTT.

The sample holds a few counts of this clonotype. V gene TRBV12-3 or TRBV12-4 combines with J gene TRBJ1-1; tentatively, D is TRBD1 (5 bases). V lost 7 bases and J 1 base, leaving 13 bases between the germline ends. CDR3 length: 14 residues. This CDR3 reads CASIKRTGNTEAFF. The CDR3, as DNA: TGTGCCAGCATCAAACGAACAGGGAACACTGAAGCTTTCTTT.

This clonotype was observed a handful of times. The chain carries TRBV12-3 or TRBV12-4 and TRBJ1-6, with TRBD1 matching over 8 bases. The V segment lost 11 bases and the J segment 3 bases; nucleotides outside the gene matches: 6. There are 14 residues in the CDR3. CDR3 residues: CAARGPFYNSPLHF. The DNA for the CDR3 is TGTGCCGCCAGGGGGCCTTTCTATAATTCACCCCTCCACTTT.

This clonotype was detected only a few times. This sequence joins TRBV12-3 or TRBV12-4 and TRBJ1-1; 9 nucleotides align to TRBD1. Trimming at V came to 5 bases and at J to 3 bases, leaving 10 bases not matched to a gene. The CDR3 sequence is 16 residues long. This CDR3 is CASSPGTGRTDTEAFF. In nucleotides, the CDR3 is TGTGCCAGCAGTCCTGGGACAGGGAGGACGGACACTGAAGCTTTCTTT.

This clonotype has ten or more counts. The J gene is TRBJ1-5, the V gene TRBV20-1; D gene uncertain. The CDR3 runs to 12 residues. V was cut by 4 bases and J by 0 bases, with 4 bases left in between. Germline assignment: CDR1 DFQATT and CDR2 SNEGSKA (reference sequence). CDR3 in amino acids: CSATPSNQPQHF. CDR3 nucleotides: TGCAGTGCTACCCCTAGCAATCAGCCCCAGCATTTT.

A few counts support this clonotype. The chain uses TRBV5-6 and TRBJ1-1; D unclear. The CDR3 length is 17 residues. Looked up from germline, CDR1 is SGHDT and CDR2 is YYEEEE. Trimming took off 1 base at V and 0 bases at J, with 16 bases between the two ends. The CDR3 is CASSLQAKNLMNTEAFF. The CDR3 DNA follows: TGTGCCAGCAGCTTGCAGGCCAAAAACTTAATGAACACTGAAGCTTTCTTT. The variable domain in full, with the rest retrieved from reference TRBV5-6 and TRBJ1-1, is DAGVTQSPTHLIKTRGQQVTLRCSPKSGHDTVSWYQQALGQGPQFIFQYYEEEERQRGNFPDRFSGHQFPNYSSELNVNALLLGDSALYLCASSLQAKNLMNTEAFFGQGTRLTVV.

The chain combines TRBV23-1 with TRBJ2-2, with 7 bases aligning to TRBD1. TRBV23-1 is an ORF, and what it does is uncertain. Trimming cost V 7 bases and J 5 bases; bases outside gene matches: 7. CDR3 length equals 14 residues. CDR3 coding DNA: TGCGCCAGCACTCCTACAGGGGAAACCGGGGAGCTGTTTTTT. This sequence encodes CASTPTGETGELFF.